The source of this T cell receptor (beta chain) is a study of naive CD8 T cells in extremely preterm neonates. The data were produced by immunoSEQ multiplex PCR, yet TCRdb's version contains in-frame clones alone and is incomplete. The sample contains about 7,500 clones, about 98% of which appear only once. Whole-study results and caveats: Preterm CDR3s were shorter than older groups', with fewer N additions and less trimming.

Deliveries were elective term cesareans at roughly 37-43 weeks, with no labor or membrane rupture. This clone was recorded only once. Its cognate antigen is unknown. Between the trimmed V and J ends, which lost 3 bases and 3 bases, there was a span of 9 bases. The CDR3 length is 14 residues. Germline assignment: CDR1 MGHRA and CDR2 YSYEKL. The chain links TRBV4-1 to TRBJ2-1; the D gene is possibly TRBD1 (6 bases). The TCR was taken from a newborn in good health. The sequencing input was naive CD8+ T cells from cord blood. The CDR3 nucleotides are TGCGCCAGCAGCCACGCAGGGGACTACAATGAGCAGTTCTTC. This encodes CASSHAGDYNEQFF.